Listed here are 21 T cell receptor beta chains from one sample, sequenced in a study of blood T cell repertoires in COVID-19. TCRdb's table, derived via immunoSEQ multiplex PCR, lists solely in-frame clones and lacks some. Of over 50,000 clones in the sample, 80% to 90% were seen once. Sequencing was carried out using peripheral blood. All receptors derive from a human donor in a cohort sampled during active COVID-19.

The chain is built from TRBV5-1 and TRBJ2-1; D is ambiguous. CDR3 length: 14 amino acids. CDR1 and CDR2 (germline): SGHRS, YFSETQ. The ends were cut back, 0 bases at V and 7 bases at J, with 11 bases in the middle. CDR3 in amino acids: CASSLEVQRNEQFF. CDR3 nucleotides: TGCGCCAGCAGCTTGGAGGTCCAGAGGAATGAGCAGTTCTTC.

The chain recombines TRBV4-2 with TRBJ2-2; 8 nucleotides line up with TRBD1. This CDR3 region has 16 residues. Germline CDR1 is LGHNA and CDR2 is YNFKEQ. J gave up 5 bases and V 0 bases, and 5 bases lay outside the gene matches. CDR3 bases: TGTGCCAGCAGCCAAGATGCGACAGGGGTAACCGGGGAGCTGTTTTTT. As protein: CASSQDATGVTGELFF.

This clone was counted a single time. CDR3 region: CASSLATSGQETQYF. CDR3 bases: TGCGCCAGCAGCTTGGCGACTAGCGGACAAGAGACCCAGTACTTC. The chain links TRBV5-1 to TRBJ2-5; 9 nucleotides agree with TRBD2. V trimming: 0 bases; J trimming: 2 bases; junction bases outside the gene matches: 2. This CDR3 is built from 15 residues. Germline values: CDR1 SGHRS, CDR2 YFSETQ.

The rearrangement uses TRBV28 and TRBJ2-1; TRBD2 agrees at 11 bases. CDR1 and CDR2 (germline): MDHEN, SYDVKM. V was pared by 5 bases and J by 6 bases, with 3 bases of the junction left unmatched. CDR3 size: 14 residues. DNA for the CDR3: TGTGCCAGCAGTCCACTAGCGGGAGTCAATGAGCAGTTCTTC. It is translated as CASSPLAGVNEQFF.

The chain carries TRBV13 and TRBJ1-4; possibly TRBD1 for D (5 bases). Germline V gene sequence: CDR1 PRHDT, CDR2 FYEKMQ (reference sequence). The CDR3 length is 14 residues. The V and J ends lost 3 bases and 8 bases respectively, with 13 bases between them. CDR3 sequence (DNA): TGTGCCAGCAGCTTGGGTGGGGCAGGGGAAAAACTGTTTTTT. This sequence encodes CASSLGGAGEKLFF.

CDR3 sequence (DNA): TGCGCCAGCAGCTTGGAAGAGACAGGGGTATACGATACGCAGTATTTT. Protein sequence: CASSLEETGVYDTQYF. V and J are TRBV5-1 and TRBJ2-3, with 8 positions matching TRBD1. Per germline, CDR1 SGHRS and CDR2 YFSETQ. V lost 0 bases, J lost 6 bases, and 9 bases stayed unmatched. This CDR3 has 16 residues.

The chain has TRBV5-1 and TRBJ1-1; D may be TRBD1 (6 bases). CDR1 and CDR2 (germline): SGHRS, YFSETQ. The CDR3 totals 16 residues. Between the trimmed V and J ends, which lost 0 bases and 0 bases, there was a span of 12 bases. The CDR3 DNA reads as TGCGCCAGCAGCTTGGCCACAGGGACCTTGAACACTGAAGCTTTCTTT. Protein product: CASSLATGTLNTEAFF.

The V call is TRBV27, the J call TRBJ2-4; 9 nucleotides agree with TRBD1. Germline lookup yields CDR1 MNHEY and CDR2 SMNVEV (reference sequence). Germline trimming cut 5 bases from V and 10 bases from J; bases unmatched to any gene: 9. The CDR3 has 14 amino acids. CDR3 loop: CASSPGTGTHIQYF. Here the CDR3 DNA reads TGTGCCAGCAGTCCCGGGACAGGGACACATATTCAGTACTTC.

The chain recombines TRBV15 with TRBJ2-7; possible D gene TRBD1, 5 bases. From germline, CDR1 is LNHNV and CDR2 YYDKDF (reference sequence). The V end was cut by 0 bases, the J end by 3 bases, with 9 bases between. The CDR3 runs 14 residues. This CDR3 reads CATSRDRARYEQYF. For the CDR3, the DNA is TGTGCCACCAGCAGAGACAGGGCGCGCTACGAGCAGTACTTC.

The chain couples TRBV2 to TRBJ1-1; TRBD1 aligns across 7 bases. This CDR3 contains 13 residues. Germline assignment: CDR1 SNHLY and CDR2 FYNNEI. Trimming took 6 bases from V and 7 from J; bases not matched to a gene: 8. The chain's CDR3 is CASRGQAPREAFF. The DNA for the CDR3 is TGTGCCAGCAGAGGACAGGCCCCTCGTGAAGCTTTCTTT.

V gene TRBV10-3 combines with J gene TRBJ2-3; TRBD1 matches at 7 bases. The CDR3 loop spans 14 amino acids. V gave up 5 bases and J gave up 1 base; unmatched junction bases: 3. From germline, CDR1 is ENHRY and CDR2 SYGVKD. The CDR3 reads CAISPGGRTDTQYF. The CDR3 nucleotides read TGTGCCATCAGTCCAGGGGGACGCACAGATACGCAGTATTTT.

V and J are TRBV7-9 and TRBJ2-1, with D possibly being TRBD1 (7 bases). CDR3 length equals 17 residues. The germline gives CDR1 SEHNR, CDR2 FQNEAQ (reference sequence). Trimming pared 5 bases from V and 2 bases from J, leaving 19 bases between. DNA for the CDR3: TGTGCCAGCAGCGGACGACAGGGAGGAGATGCCTACAATGAGCAGTTCTTC. It specifies CASSGRQGGDAYNEQFF.

In this sample, this clone is medium-sized. V usage is TRBV6-2 or TRBV6-3 and J usage is TRBJ2-7; D call uncertain. Looked up from germline, CDR1 is MNHEY and CDR2 is SVGEGT. The CDR3 runs 14 residues. V lost 4 bases and J lost 0, with 10 bases in between. CDR3 in DNA: TGTGCCAGCAGTTCCCCCGGTAGCTCCTACGAGCAGTACTTC. Protein sequence: CASSSPGSSYEQYF.

The chain has TRBV5-1 and TRBJ2-1, with D possibly TRBD2 on 6 matching bases. The germline V gene encodes CDR1 SGHRS and CDR2 YFSETQ. Trimming took 3 bases from V and 0 from J, leaving 16 bases between them. The CDR3 runs 17 residues. This chain's CDR3 is CASSWGLRGSSYNEQFF. The CDR3 DNA follows: TGCGCCAGCAGCTGGGGACTCCGGGGGAGCTCCTACAATGAGCAGTTCTTC. The full variable domain, rest sourced from reference TRBV5-1 and TRBJ2-1, is KAGVTQTPRYLIKTRGQQVTLSCSPISGHRSVSWYQQTPGQGLQFLFEYFSETQRNKGNFPGRFSGRQFSNSRSEMNVSTLELGDSALYLCASSWGLRGSSYNEQFFGPGTRLTVL.

V and J are TRBV3-1 (or the pseudogene TRBV3-2) and TRBJ1-1; D ambiguous. The length of the CDR3 is 16 residues. CDR1 is LGHDT, CDR2 YNNKEL, per germline (reference sequence). Trimming took 1 base from V and 7 from J, leaving 19 bases between them. The CDR3 loop is CASSQAPFRLQNEAFF. CDR3 bases: TGTGCCAGCAGCCAAGCCCCCTTTAGGCTACAGAATGAAGCTTTCTTT.

The CDR3 loop is CASGQGSVEKLFF. Here the CDR3 DNA reads TGTGCCAGCGGACAGGGGAGTGTTGAAAAACTGTTTTTT. The V and J genes are TRBV6-5 and TRBJ1-4; 9 nucleotides line up with TRBD1. J was trimmed by 7 bases and V by 8 bases; bases with no gene match: 5. The CDR3 length is 13 residues. Germline CDR1 is MNHEY and CDR2 is SVGAGI.

This rearrangement joins TRBV5-6 to TRBJ1-5; TRBD1 matches 9 bases. Trimming removed 4 bases from V and 2 bases from J; junction bases left unmatched: 4. This CDR3 is 15 amino acids long. Per the germline V gene, CDR1 is SGHDT and CDR2 is YYEEEE. CDR3: CASSPRQGGNQPQHF. CDR3 DNA: TGTGCCAGCAGCCCGAGACAGGGGGGCAATCAGCCCCAGCATTTT.

The J gene is TRBJ2-3, the V gene TRBV27, with D perhaps TRBD2 (6 bases). The CDR3 consists of 17 residues. With 0 bases removed from V and 2 bases from J, the gap between germline ends came to 15 bases. Germline lookup yields CDR1 MNHEY and CDR2 SMNVEV (reference sequence). The CDR3: CASSLSPAASATDTQYF. The CDR3 nucleotides read TGTGCCAGCAGTTTATCGCCGGCTGCTAGCGCCACAGATACGCAGTATTTT.

The chain carries TRBV10-3 and TRBJ2-6; D gene uncertain. The V end lost 3 bases, the J end lost 0 bases, and 9 bases lay between the germline ends. The CDR3 sequence is 16 residues long. The V gene's germline CDR1 is ENHRY and CDR2 SYGVKD. This CDR3 reads CAISEVRDSGANVLTF. The CDR3, as DNA: TGTGCCATCAGTGAAGTGCGAGACTCTGGGGCCAACGTCCTGACTTTC.

The chain joins TRBV2 to TRBJ2-3; 10 bases align to TRBD2. Germline CDR1 SNHLY, CDR2 FYNNEI. The CDR3 is 17 residues long. V lost 4 bases and J lost 6; bases outside the gene matches: 13. CDR3 DNA: TGTGCCAGCAGTGGTCCCCTAGCGGGAGTAAGGGTCGATACGCAGTATTTT. Its protein product is CASSGPLAGVRVDTQYF.

This clone has just one count. The chain uses TRBV7-2 and TRBJ1-5; D not certain. Germline values: CDR1 SGHTA, CDR2 FQGNSA. The V end was cut by 5 bases, the J end by 2 bases, with 10 bases between. This CDR3 has 14 amino acids. Here the CDR3 DNA reads TGTGCCAGCAGCGATCGGGTTGGCAATCAGCCCCAGCATTTT. It yields the protein CASSDRVGNQPQHF.